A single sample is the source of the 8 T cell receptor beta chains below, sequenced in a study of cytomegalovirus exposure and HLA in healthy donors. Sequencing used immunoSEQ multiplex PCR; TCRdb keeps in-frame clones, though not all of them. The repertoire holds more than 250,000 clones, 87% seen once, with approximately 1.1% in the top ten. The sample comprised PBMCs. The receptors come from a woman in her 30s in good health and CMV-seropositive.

The CDR3 protein is CASSPLGLAKTTYEQYF. DNA of the CDR3: TGTGCCAGCAGTCCTCTGGGGCTAGCAAAAACTACCTACGAGCAGTACTTC. V gene TRBV27 combines with J gene TRBJ2-7; D is tentatively TRBD1 or TRBD2 (5 bases each). The CDR3 covers 17 residues. V shed 5 bases and J shed 2 bases, with 22 bases lying between them. Germline CDR1 reads MNHEY; CDR2 reads SMNVEV (reference sequence).

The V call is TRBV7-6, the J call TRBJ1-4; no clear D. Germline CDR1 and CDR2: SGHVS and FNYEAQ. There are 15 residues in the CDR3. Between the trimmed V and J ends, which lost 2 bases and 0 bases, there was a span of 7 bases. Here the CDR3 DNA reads TGTGCCAGCAGCTTACGACCGGCAACTAATGAAAAACTGTTTTTT. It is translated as CASSLRPATNEKLFF.

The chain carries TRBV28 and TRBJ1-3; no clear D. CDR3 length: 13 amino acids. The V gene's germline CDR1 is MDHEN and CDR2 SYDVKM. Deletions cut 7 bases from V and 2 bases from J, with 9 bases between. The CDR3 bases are TGTGCCAGCAATAAAGTGACTGGAAACACCATATATTTT. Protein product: CASNKVTGNTIYF. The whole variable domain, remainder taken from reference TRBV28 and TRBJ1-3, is DVKVTQSSRYLVKRTGEKVFLECVQDMDHENMFWYRQDPGLGLRLIYFSYDVKMKEKGDIPEGYSVSREKKERFSLILESASTNQTSMYLCASNKVTGNTIYFGEGSWLTVV.

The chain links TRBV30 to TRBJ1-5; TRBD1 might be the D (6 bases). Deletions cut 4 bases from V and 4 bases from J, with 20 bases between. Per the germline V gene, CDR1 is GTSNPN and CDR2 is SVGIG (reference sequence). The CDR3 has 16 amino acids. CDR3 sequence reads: CAWTHGRGGSNQPQHF. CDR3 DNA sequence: TGTGCCTGGACTCATGGTAGGGGGGGGTCAAATCAGCCCCAGCATTTT.

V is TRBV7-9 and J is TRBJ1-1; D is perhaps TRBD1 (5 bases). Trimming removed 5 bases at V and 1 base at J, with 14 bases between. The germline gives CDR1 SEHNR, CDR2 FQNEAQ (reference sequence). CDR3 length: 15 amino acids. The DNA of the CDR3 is TGTGCCAGCAGCCCTGGGGCAGGGCCGAACACTGAAGCTTTCTTT. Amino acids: CASSPGAGPNTEAFF.

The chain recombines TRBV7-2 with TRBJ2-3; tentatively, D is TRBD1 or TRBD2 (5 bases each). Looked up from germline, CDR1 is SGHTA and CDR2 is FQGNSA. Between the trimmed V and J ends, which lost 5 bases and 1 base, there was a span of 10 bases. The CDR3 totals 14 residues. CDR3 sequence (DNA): TGTGCCAGCAGCCGCGTGGGACGCACAGATACGCAGTATTTT. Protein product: CASSRVGRTDTQYF. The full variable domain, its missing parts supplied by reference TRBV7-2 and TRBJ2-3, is GAGVSQSPSNKVTEKGKDVELRCDPISGHTALYWYRQSLGQGLEFLIYFQGNSAPDKSGLPSDRFSAERTGGSVSTLTIQRTQQEDSAVYLCASSRVGRTDTQYFGPGTRLTVL.

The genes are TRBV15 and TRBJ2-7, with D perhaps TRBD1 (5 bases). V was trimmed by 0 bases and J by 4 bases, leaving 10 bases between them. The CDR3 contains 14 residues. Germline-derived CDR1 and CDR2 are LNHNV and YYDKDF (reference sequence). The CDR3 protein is CATSRDRAGYEQYF. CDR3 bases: TGTGCCACCAGCAGAGATCGGGCAGGGTACGAGCAGTACTTC.

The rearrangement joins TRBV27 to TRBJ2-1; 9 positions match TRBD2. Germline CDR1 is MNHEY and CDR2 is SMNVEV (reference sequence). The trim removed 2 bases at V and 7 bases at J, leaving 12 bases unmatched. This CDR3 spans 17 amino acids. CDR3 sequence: CASSLVGLAGPGNEQFF. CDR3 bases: TGTGCCAGCAGTTTAGTAGGTCTAGCGGGGCCGGGGAATGAGCAGTTCTTC.